This T cell receptor (beta chain) was recorded in a study of identical twins. Study findings and constraints: The study found weaker excess twin sharing in beta out-of-frame sequences.

MiXCR, applied by TCRdb to the 5' RACE reads, yields one record per CDR3 protein. This sample has 520,000 or so distinct CDR3 sequences; around 20% occur once, and the top ten carry approximately 0.95%. Healthy Caucasians, and only they, were the donors. Germline CDR1 is SGHTA and CDR2 is FQGNSA. V lost 2 bases to trimming and J lost 6 bases, with 15 bases between them. CDR3 length: 15 residues. Details on this clonotype: Antigen unknown.

The same data also contributed to another study, on T cells expressing NK-cell markers. From that study: Seven of the eight sequenced donors were classified as HCMV-seropositive, and one was classified as seronegative.

The gene calls are TRBV7-2 and TRBJ2-3, with no clear D. The source material was CD4+ T cells sorted from blood. This sequence was found in a woman aged 18-29 years in good health. CDR3 loop: CASSLNRPPSDTQYF. The CDR3 DNA is TGTGCCAGCAGCTTAAATCGGCCCCCGTCTGATACGCAGTATTTT. Looking up the rest from reference TRBV7-2 and TRBJ2-3 gives the full variable domain: GAGVSQSPSNKVTEKGKDVELRCDPISGHTALYWYRQSLGQGLEFLIYFQGNSAPDKSGLPSDRFSAERTGGSVSTLTIQRTQQEDSAVYLCASSLNRPPSDTQYFGPGTRLTVL.